These 18 T cell receptor beta chains share one sample of origin, sequenced in a study of blood T cell repertoires in COVID-19. TCRdb keeps only in-frame clones here, not all; method: immunoSEQ multiplex PCR. This table has 70,000 to 95,000 clones, 70% to 90% appearing once. The specimen sequenced was peripheral blood. These receptors were taken from a woman at least 80 years old with active COVID-19.

This clone was detected once. The chain joins TRBV7-2 to TRBJ2-7, with unresolved D. Germline loops: CDR1 SGHTA, CDR2 FQGNSA. The CDR3 loop spans 13 amino acids. V was trimmed by 5 bases and J by 3 bases, leaving 11 bases between them. In DNA form, the CDR3 reads TGTGCCAGCAGCCCACCACAGCTCTACGAGCAGTACTTC. This encodes CASSPPQLYEQYF.

V gene TRBV14 combines with J gene TRBJ1-2; no clear D. Germline CDR1 reads SGHDN; CDR2 reads FVKESK. This CDR3 is built from 12 residues. Between the trimmed V and J ends, which lost 3 bases and 2 bases, there was a span of 4 bases. CDR3 coding DNA: TGTGCCAGCAGCCAGCAGAACTATGGCTACACCTTC. Protein sequence: CASSQQNYGYTF.

The gene calls are TRBV29-1 and TRBJ1-5, with 8 bases lining up with TRBD1. This CDR3 contains 13 residues. Germline-derived CDR1 and CDR2 are SQVTM and ANQGSEA. V gave up 6 bases and J gave up 1 base; unmatched junction bases: 2. The DNA of the CDR3 is TGCAGCGTGAGGACAGGGAGCAATCAGCCCCAGCATTTT. Amino acid sequence: CSVRTGSNQPQHF.

The chain has TRBV4-2 and TRBJ1-4, with D uncertain. CDR1 and CDR2 from the germline V gene are LGHNA and YNFKEQ. CDR3 size: 14 residues. V lost 1 base and J 5 bases, leaving 8 bases between the germline ends. The CDR3 region is CASSQAGLNEKLFF. For the CDR3, the DNA is TGTGCCAGCAGCCAAGCAGGACTAAATGAAAAACTGTTTTTT.

V usage is TRBV28 and J usage is TRBJ2-1; maybe TRBD1 (6 bases). The CDR3 runs 14 residues. Deletions cut 2 bases from V and 7 bases from J, with 12 bases between. Germline loops: CDR1 MDHEN, CDR2 SYDVKM. In DNA, the CDR3 is TGTGCCAGCAGTTTACAAAATCAGGGGAATGAGCAGTTCTTC. It is translated as CASSLQNQGNEQFF.

This clone was recorded a few times. This sequence joins TRBV5-1 and TRBJ2-1, with 13 bases lining up with TRBD2. Germline CDR1 and CDR2: SGHRS and YFSETQ. The CDR3 consists of 19 residues. After removal of 0 bases from V and 3 bases from J, the junction contained 9 bases not matched to a gene. Written as DNA, the CDR3 is TGCGCCAGCAGCTTGGGACTAGCGGGAGGCCAAGCTATCTACAATGAGCAGTTCTTC. This encodes CASSLGLAGGQAIYNEQFF.

The chain recombines TRBV5-4 with TRBJ2-1; weak D call: TRBD2 (5 bases). Per germline, CDR1 SGHNT and CDR2 YYREEE (reference sequence). CDR3 length equals 13 residues. V was shortened by 0 bases and J by 8 bases, with 9 bases between the two germline ends. The CDR3 loop is CASSLAGGHEQFF. For the CDR3, the DNA is TGTGCCAGCAGCTTGGCCGGCGGGCATGAGCAGTTCTTC.

This chain joins TRBV19 and TRBJ2-7; the match to TRBD1 covers 7 bases. CDR3 size: 14 residues. V lost 7 bases to trimming and J lost 0 bases; unmatched junction nucleotides: 6. Germline assignment: CDR1 LNHDA and CDR2 SQIVND (reference sequence). CDR3 in DNA: TGTGCCAGTACCTCGGGACAGCCCTCCTACGAGCAGTACTTC. Protein sequence: CASTSGQPSYEQYF. Variable domain in full (rest from reference TRBV19 and TRBJ2-7): DGGITQSPKYLFRKEGQNVTLSCEQNLNHDAMYWYRQDPGQGLRLIYYSQIVNDFQKGDIAEGYSVSREKKESFPLTVTSAQKNPTAFYLCASTSGQPSYEQYFGPGTRLTVT.

This sequence joins TRBV4-1 and TRBJ1-2; D might be TRBD1 (6 bases). The CDR3 loop spans 16 amino acids. Trimming shortened V by 0 bases and J by 4 bases, and 15 bases separated the two germline ends. CDR1 and CDR2 (germline): MGHRA, YSYEKL. CDR3 sequence (DNA): TGCGCCAGCAGCCAAGAGTTTGGCAGGGGTAGCTATGGCTACACCTTC. Encoded protein: CASSQEFGRGSYGYTF.

The chain recombines TRBV9 with TRBJ2-1; possible D gene TRBD2, 5 bases. Germline CDR1 and CDR2: SGDLS and YYNGEE. CDR3 length equals 14 residues. V lost 4 bases, J lost 6 bases, and 14 bases lay in between. CDR3 protein: CASSTSGIGNEQFF. CDR3 coding DNA: TGTGCCAGCAGCACCTCCGGGATAGGCAATGAGCAGTTCTTC.

The V and J genes are TRBV29-1 and TRBJ2-7; 9 bases align to TRBD1. This CDR3 spans 13 amino acids. V lost 7 bases and J lost 5; bases outside the gene matches: 9. Germline values: CDR1 SQVTM, CDR2 ANQGSEA. The CDR3 sequence is CSALRDRVNEQYF. The CDR3 DNA reads TGCAGCGCCTTAAGGGACAGGGTAAACGAGCAGTACTTC.

The chain carries TRBV27 and TRBJ1-4; TRBD1 matches 7 bases. This CDR3 comprises 15 residues. Germline V gene sequence: CDR1 MNHEY, CDR2 SMNVEV (reference sequence). With 6 bases clipped from V and 3 bases from J, the junction kept 7 bases outside the gene matches. The CDR3 is CASSSGQVANEKLFF. Here the CDR3 DNA reads TGTGCCAGCAGCAGTGGACAGGTAGCTAATGAAAAACTGTTTTTT.

The chain carries TRBV5-1 and TRBJ2-5, with TRBD1 matching 9 bases. This CDR3 comprises 16 residues. Germline-derived CDR1 and CDR2 are SGHRS and YFSETQ. V shed 4 bases, J shed 3 bases, and the junction held 10 bases outside the gene matches. The CDR3 sequence is CASSGLGGQGKETQYF. In nucleotides, the CDR3 is TGCGCCAGCAGCGGGCTGGGGGGACAGGGAAAAGAGACCCAGTACTTC.

The V gene is TRBV5-5, the J gene TRBJ2-6; 12 bases line up with TRBD1. Per the germline V gene, CDR1 is SGHKS and CDR2 is YYEKEE (reference sequence). This CDR3 spans 18 amino acids. V lost 0 bases to trimming and J lost 0 bases; unmatched junction nucleotides: 1. The CDR3 bases are TGTGCCAGCAGCTTGGTGGGACAGGGGGCCTCTGGGGCCAACGTCCTGACTTTC. Protein: CASSLVGQGASGANVLTF.

The chain combines TRBV14 with TRBJ2-2, with D perhaps TRBD1 (6 bases). The germline V gene has CDR1 SGHDN and CDR2 FVKESK. Trimming removed 4 bases from V and 6 bases from J, with 18 bases in between. The CDR3 is made up of 16 amino acids. CDR3 coding DNA: TGTGCCAGCAGCCGAGACCCTGGACAGCGGCCCGGGGAGCTGTTTTTT. This sequence encodes CASSRDPGQRPGELFF.

The sample holds one count of this clone. J is TRBJ1-1 and V is TRBV5-1, with D tentatively TRBD1 (6 bases). Germline CDR1 is SGHRS and CDR2 is YFSETQ. The CDR3 runs 15 residues. With 7 bases removed from V and 4 bases from J, the gap between germline ends came to 20 bases. CDR3 amino acids: CASQGSQVGPTEAFF. In DNA form, the CDR3 reads TGCGCCAGCCAGGGGAGCCAAGTAGGCCCCACTGAAGCTTTCTTT.

The V gene is TRBV24-1, the J gene TRBJ2-3; the D is unclear. Trimming cost V 1 base and J 4 bases, with 5 bases left between them. Germline CDR1 and CDR2: KGHDR and SFDVKD. The CDR3 runs to 13 residues. CDR3 sequence: CATSDLLADTQYF. The CDR3 bases are TGTGCCACCAGTGATTTATTAGCAGATACGCAGTATTTT.

This clone has only one observation. V usage is TRBV28 and J usage is TRBJ1-2, with TRBD1 identical over 7 bases. This CDR3 contains 12 residues. V shed 6 bases, J shed 8 bases, and the junction held 6 bases outside the gene matches. Germline V CDR1 and CDR2: MDHEN, SYDVKM. CDR3 coding DNA: TGTGCCAGCAGAGATACAGGGGCGGGCTACACCTTC. Its protein product is CASRDTGAGYTF.